This T cell receptor beta chain was captured by sequencing in a study of patients and donors after allogeneic stem cell transplantation. This CDR3 contains 13 residues. The V end lost 4 bases, the J end lost 0 bases, and 6 bases lay between the germline ends. Germline assignment: CDR1 SGHRS and CDR2 YFSETQ. TCRdb redid the calling of the RT-PCR reads with MiXCR, one entry per CDR3 protein. The sample holds 800,000 to 1,000,000 distinct CDR3 sequences; more than 15% are singletons and the top ten take around 6%. This receptor was identified in a human donor who was either an allogeneic HSCT recipient or a stem cell or donor lymphocyte infusion donor (not recorded which). It is not recorded whose cells these are; they may come from a transplant donor. The sequencing sample was made of blood, either unsorted or a sorted T cell fraction (not recorded which). The chain employs TRBV5-1 and TRBJ2-3, with a weak D call TRBD1 (5 bases). As DNA, the CDR3 is TGCGCCAGCAGCGGGGCTAGCACAGATACGCAGTATTTT. Its protein is CASSGASTDTQYF.